This T cell receptor beta chain was captured by sequencing in a study of T-cell memory formation after mild COVID-19. In its sample, this clonotype was seen a few times. CDR1 is SGHRS, CDR2 YFSETQ, per germline. The CDR3 has 15 residues. V lost 0 bases and J 3 bases, leaving 9 bases between the germline ends. 5'RACE, which relied on constant-segment primers, yielded TCR alpha and TCR beta cDNA libraries carrying sample barcodes and UMIs. TCRdb reprocessed the 5' RACE reads with MiXCR, giving one entry per CDR3 protein. The data contain nearly 110,000 distinct CDR3 sequences, approximately 17% of them singletons.

The V and J genes are TRBV5-1 and TRBJ2-2; either TRBD1 or TRBD2 may supply D (5 bases each). This TCR came from an adult woman who had mild COVID-19 (a few samples of this study predate the infection). Cell type and time point are not known. Sequences were obtained from PBMCs or a T cell subset sorted from them (not recorded which). The CDR3 DNA sequence: TGCGCCAGCAGCTTGGATGGGACGGACACCGGGGAGCTGTTTTTT. Its protein product is CASSLDGTDTGELFF. Full variable domain (missing parts from reference TRBV5-1 and TRBJ2-2): KAGVTQTPRYLIKTRGQQVTLSCSPISGHRSVSWYQQTPGQGLQFLFEYFSETQRNKGNFPGRFSGRQFSNSRSEMNVSTLELGDSALYLCASSLDGTDTGELFFGEGSRLTVL.